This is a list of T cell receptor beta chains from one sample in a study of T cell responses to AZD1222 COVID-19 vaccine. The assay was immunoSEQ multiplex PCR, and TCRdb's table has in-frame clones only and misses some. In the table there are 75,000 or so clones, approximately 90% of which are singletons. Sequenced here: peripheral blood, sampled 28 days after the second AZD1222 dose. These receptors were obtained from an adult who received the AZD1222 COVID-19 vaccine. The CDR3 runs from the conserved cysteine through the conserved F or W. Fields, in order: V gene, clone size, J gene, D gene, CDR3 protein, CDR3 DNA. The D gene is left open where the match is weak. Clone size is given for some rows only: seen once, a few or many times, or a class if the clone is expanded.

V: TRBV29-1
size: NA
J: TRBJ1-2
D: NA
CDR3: CSVASGFYGYTF
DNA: TGCAGCGTTGCCTCAGGGTTCTATGGCTACACCTTC

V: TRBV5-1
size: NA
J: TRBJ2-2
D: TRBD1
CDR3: CASSSGTANTGELFF
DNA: TGCGCCAGCAGCTCAGGGACAGCGAACACCGGGGAGCTGTTTTTT

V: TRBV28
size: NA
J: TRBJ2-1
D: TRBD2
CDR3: CASSTRTSGRRYNEQFF
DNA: TGTGCCAGCAGTACCCGGACTAGCGGGAGACGGTACAATGAGCAGTTCTTC

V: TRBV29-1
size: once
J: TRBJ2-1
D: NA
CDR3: CSVEAPGHGQFF
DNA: TGCAGCGTTGAAGCCCCGGGCCATGGGCAGTTCTTC

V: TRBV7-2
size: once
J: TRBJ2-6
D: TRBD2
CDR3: CASSLVSGVGANVLTF
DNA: TGTGCCAGCAGCTTAGTTAGCGGGGTTGGGGCCAACGTCCTGACTTTC

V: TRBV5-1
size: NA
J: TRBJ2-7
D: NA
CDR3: CASSFEGAYEQYF
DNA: TGCGCCAGCAGCTTTGAGGGGGCCTACGAGCAGTACTTC

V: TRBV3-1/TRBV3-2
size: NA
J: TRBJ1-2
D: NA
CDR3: CASSPNEWRDGYTF
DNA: TGTGCCAGCAGCCCTAACGAGTGGCGGGACGGCTACACCTTC

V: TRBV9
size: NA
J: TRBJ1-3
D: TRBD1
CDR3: CASSADRGSGNTIYF
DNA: TGTGCCAGCAGCGCAGACAGGGGCTCTGGAAACACCATATATTTT

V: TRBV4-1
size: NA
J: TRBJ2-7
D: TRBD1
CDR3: CASSQTPEQGFYEQYF
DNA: TGCGCCAGCAGCCAAACCCCGGAACAGGGGTTTTACGAGCAGTACTTC

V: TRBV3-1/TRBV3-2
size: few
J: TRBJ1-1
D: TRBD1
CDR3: CASSQDGTVNTEAFF
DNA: TGTGCCAGCAGCCAAGATGGGACAGTGAACACTGAAGCTTTCTTT

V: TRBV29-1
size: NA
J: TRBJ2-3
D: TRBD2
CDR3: CSVLRREGSGAQYF
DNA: TGCAGCGTTTTGCGGCGGGAGGGCTCTGGGGCGCAGTATTTT

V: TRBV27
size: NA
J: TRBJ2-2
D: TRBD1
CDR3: CASSFSGTGARANTGELFF
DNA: TGTGCCAGCAGTTTCTCCGGGACAGGGGCACGTGCGAACACCGGGGAGCTGTTTTTT

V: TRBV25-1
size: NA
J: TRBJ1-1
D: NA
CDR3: CSTRGTNTEAFF
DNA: TGTTCTACACGGGGGACGAACACTGAAGCTTTCTTT

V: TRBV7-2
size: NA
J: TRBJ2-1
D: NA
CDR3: CASSLLAFSSYNEQFF
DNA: TGTGCCAGCAGCTTATTAGCCTTTAGCTCCTACAATGAGCAGTTCTTC

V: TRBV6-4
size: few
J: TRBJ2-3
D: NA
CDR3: CASSDSKGHGTDTQYF
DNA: TGTGCCAGCAGTGACTCGAAGGGCCATGGCACAGATACGCAGTATTTT

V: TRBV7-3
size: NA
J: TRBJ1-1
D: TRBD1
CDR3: CASSLGNRGHTEAFF
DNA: TGTGCCAGCAGCTTAGGAAACAGGGGGCACACTGAAGCTTTCTTT

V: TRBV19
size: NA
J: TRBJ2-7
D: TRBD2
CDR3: CASSTPVAGALYEQYF
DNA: TGTGCCAGTAGTACCCCCGTAGCGGGAGCCCTTTACGAGCAGTACTTC

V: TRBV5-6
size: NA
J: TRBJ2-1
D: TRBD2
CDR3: CASSLVLAGLYNEQFF
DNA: TGTGCCAGCAGCTTGGTGCTAGCGGGATTATACAATGAGCAGTTCTTC

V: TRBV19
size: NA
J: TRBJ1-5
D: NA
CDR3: CASSPSNQPQHF
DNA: TGTGCCAGTAGCCCTTCCAATCAGCCCCAGCATTTT

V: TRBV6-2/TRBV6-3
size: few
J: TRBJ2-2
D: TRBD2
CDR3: CASSYSTSGSGELFF
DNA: TGTGCCAGCAGTTACTCGACTAGCGGGAGCGGGGAGCTGTTTTTT

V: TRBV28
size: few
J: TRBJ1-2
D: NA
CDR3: CASSFLREWGGYTF
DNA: TGTGCCAGCAGTTTCTTAAGGGAGTGGGGTGGCTACACCTTC

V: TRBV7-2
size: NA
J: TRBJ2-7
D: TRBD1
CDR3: CASSLGQGAYEQYF
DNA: TGTGCCAGCAGCTTAGGACAGGGGGCCTACGAGCAGTACTTC

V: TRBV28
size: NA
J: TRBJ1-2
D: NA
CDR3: CASSSGLYGYTF
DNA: TGTGCCAGCAGTTCGGGCCTCTATGGCTACACCTTC

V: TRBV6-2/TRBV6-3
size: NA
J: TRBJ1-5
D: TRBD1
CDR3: CASSRTGDNQPQHF
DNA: TGTGCCAGCAGCCGGACAGGGGACAATCAGCCCCAGCATTTT

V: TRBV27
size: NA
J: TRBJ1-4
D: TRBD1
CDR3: CASSFNPQGAKEKLFF
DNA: TGTGCCAGCAGTTTCAACCCGCAGGGGGCCAAGGAAAAACTGTTTTTT

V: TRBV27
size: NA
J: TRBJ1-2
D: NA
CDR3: CASSLHVDYGYTF
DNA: TGTGCCAGCAGTCTCCACGTCGACTATGGCTACACCTTC

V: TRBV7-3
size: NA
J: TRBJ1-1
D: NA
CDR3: CASSLLGGDSEAFF
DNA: TGTGCCAGCAGCTTATTAGGGGGTGACTCTGAAGCTTTCTTT